Included here is one T cell receptor (beta chain) sequence, with context. TCRdb reanalysed the reads using MiXCR and keeps one entry per CDR3 protein. The table lists approximately 150,000 distinct CDR3 sequences, 5.5% to 7% of them singletons. These data originate in a study of T cell repertoires in cytomegalovirus infection. Source material: PBMCs. This TCR derives from a human donor in good health (CMV status not recorded). Some clones in this sample may be carry-over from other donors' samples.

In DNA, the CDR3 is TGCGCCAGCAGCTTGCTGGGGAGGGAGCAGGAGCAGTTCTTC. Protein product: CASSLLGREQEQFF. The chain links TRBV5-1 to TRBJ2-1; 7 bases are shared with TRBD2. The CDR3 loop spans 14 amino acids. Germline V gene data show CDR1 as SGHRS and CDR2 as YFSETQ. The ends lost 1 base at V and 10 bases at J; junction bases unmatched: 8.